The 3 T cell receptor beta chains below come from one sample, sequenced in a study of blood T cell repertoires in COVID-19. Sequencing used immunoSEQ multiplex PCR; TCRdb keeps in-frame clones, though not all of them. The sample yields 95,000 to 150,000 clones, around nine tenths seen once. The sequencing input was peripheral blood. All receptors derive from a human donor in a cohort sampled during active COVID-19.

As concerns this clone: At one boundary the junction diverges from the germline segment, which might be a read error. The rearrangement uses TRBV24-1 and TRBJ2-6; D might be TRBD1 (5 bases). Germline V CDR1 and CDR2: KGHDR, SFDVKD. The CDR3 extends over 21 amino acids. CDR3 DNA: TGTGCCACCGGTGACAGCCCTGGAGTAGAAGCAGTCTCTGTAGGGGCCAACGTCCTGACTTTC. Its protein product is CATGDSPGVEAVSVGANVLTF.

A single count supports this clone. V usage is TRBV5-4 and J usage is TRBJ1-4; 8 nucleotides agree with TRBD1. Germline values: CDR1 SGHNT, CDR2 YYREEE (reference sequence). The V segment lost 4 bases and the J segment 0 bases; nucleotides outside the gene matches: 8. The CDR3 loop spans 17 amino acids. CDR3: CASSTTGQVATNEKLFF. In DNA form, the CDR3 reads TGTGCCAGCAGCACAACGGGACAGGTTGCAACTAATGAAAAACTGTTTTTT.

This chain links TRBV12-5 with TRBJ2-2; the D gene is possibly TRBD2 (5 bases). The CDR3 loop spans 16 amino acids. Trimming left V 2 bases short and J 8 bases short, with 18 bases between. CDR1 is LGHNT, CDR2 FRNRAP, per germline. CDR3 residues: CASGLPPGSSVGELFF. The DNA for the CDR3 is TGTGCTAGTGGTTTGCCCCCGGGCAGTAGCGTGGGGGAGCTGTTTTTT. Filled out from reference TRBV12-5 and TRBJ2-2, the complete variable domain reads DARVTQTPRHKVTEMGQEVTMRCQPILGHNTVFWYRQTMMQGLELLAYFRNRAPLDDSGMPKDRFSAEMPDATLATLKIQPSEPRDSAVYFCASGLPPGSSVGELFFGEGSRLTVL.